This T cell receptor beta chain was obtained from a study of OX40 agonist ivuxolimab in advanced cancers. Across the study: Three patients, one with hepatocellular carcinoma and two with cutaneous melanoma, achieved partial responses. Notes on the study in general: The study found that CD8+ T cells averaged more expanded clones than CD4+.

In this sample, this clone turned up a few times. Its cognate antigen is unknown. The method was immunoSEQ multiplex PCR; TCRdb's version includes in-frame clones alone and lacks a portion of them. The profile shows over 30,000 clones, roughly three quarters of them singletons. V lost 7 bases to trimming and J lost 2 bases, with 8 bases between them. Germline values: CDR1 MGHDK, CDR2 SYGVNS. The CDR3 is made up of 12 amino acids. The clonotype was recovered from an adult with an advanced solid tumor such as melanoma, head and neck, liver or kidney cancer. The sequencing used CD4+ or CD8+ T cells sorted from blood, collected in a trial of the OX40 agonist ivuxolimab. The chain combines TRBV25-1 with TRBJ1-2; D gene uncertain. The CDR3 nucleotides are TGTGCCAGCAACCGATTCAACTATGGCTACACCTTC. Translated: CASNRFNYGYTF.